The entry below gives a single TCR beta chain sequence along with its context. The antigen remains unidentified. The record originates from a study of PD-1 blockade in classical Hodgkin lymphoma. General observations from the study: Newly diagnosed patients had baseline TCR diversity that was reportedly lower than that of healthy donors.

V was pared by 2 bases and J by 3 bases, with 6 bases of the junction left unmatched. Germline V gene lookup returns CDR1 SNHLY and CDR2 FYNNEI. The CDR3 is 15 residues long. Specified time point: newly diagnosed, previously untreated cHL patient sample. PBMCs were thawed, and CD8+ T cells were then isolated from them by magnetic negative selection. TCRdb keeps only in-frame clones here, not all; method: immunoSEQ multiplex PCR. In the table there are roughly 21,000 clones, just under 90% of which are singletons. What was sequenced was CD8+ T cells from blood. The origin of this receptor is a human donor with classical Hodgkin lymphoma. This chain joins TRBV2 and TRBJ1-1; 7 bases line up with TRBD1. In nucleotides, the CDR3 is TGTGCCAGCAGTGAACCGGACAGGCCAGACACTGAAGCTTTCTTT. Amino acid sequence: CASSEPDRPDTEAFF.